This record concerns one T cell receptor (beta chain) sequence. The data stem from a study of blood T cell repertoires in COVID-19. The CDR3 contains 15 residues. The ends were cut back, 5 bases at V and 4 bases at J, with 15 bases in the middle. Germline values: CDR1 SGHAT, CDR2 FQNNGV. Method: immunoSEQ multiplex PCR; TCRdb's copy keeps in-frame clones and lacks some. The sample lists under 60,000 clones, around 83% seen once, with 5.2% in the top ten. Source material: peripheral blood. V usage is TRBV11-2 and J usage is TRBJ1-3, with D perhaps matching TRBD1 (6 bases). The clonotype comes from a human donor in a cohort sampled during active COVID-19. The CDR3 DNA reads as TGTGCCAGCAGCACGTCGCAGGGGTACGGAAACACCATATATTTT. It codes for CASSTSQGYGNTIYF.